The present TCR beta chain was sequenced within a study of monozygotic twins with inflammatory bowel disease (dated by TCRdb to the late 2010s). With respect to the entire study: A total of roughly 28 monozygotic twin pairs were included in the full study, comprising nine German pairs (four IBD-concordant, five IBD-discordant) and 19 IBD-discordant Danish pairs. Within discordant pairs, disease-associated traits were sought mainly by comparing IBD patients with their genetically identical healthy co-twins. Each individual had, on average, about 151 000 unique TCRalpha sequences and 181 000 unique TCRbeta sequences available for analysis.

Libraries were constructed by 5' RACE. Each TCR library was prepared from about 4,000 ng of total RNA. For each sample, cDNA synthesis was carried out in eight separate reactions using SMARTScribe reverse transcriptase. During cDNA synthesis, template switching was used to introduce unique molecular identifiers that contained a 6-nucleotide sample barcode. TCRalpha and TCRbeta cDNA was amplified by two nested PCRs of approximately 17 and 9 cycles, with bead purification after each PCR. Before amplification, the cDNA was treated with uracil DNA-glycosylase and purified using the QIAquick PCR purification kit. In the second PCR, Illumina TruSeq-compatible adapters and sample-specific barcodes were added. TapeStation and Qubit were used to check library quality and concentration, and 5 ng of each library was pooled. Pooled libraries were sequenced on an Illumina HiSeq2500 single-index Rapid Run with 2 x 100 bp reads and custom sequencing primers. The paper's processing steps were these. PCR and sequencing errors were corrected by UMI-based consensus assembly using MiGEC version 1.2.6. MiXCR version 2.1.1 was used to carry out V(D)J alignment, clonotype assembly and CDR3 extraction. Normalisation of gene usage, clonotype sharing and MAIT/NKT TCR abundance was achieved by analysing the top 1000, 10 000 and 20 000 clonotypes per sample. Diversity was computed as the inverse Simpson index with the vegan R package after downsampling to 27 000 UMIs. Paired Mann-Whitney U tests were applied to discordant twin pairs, with Benjamini-Hochberg correction for multiple testing. Reprocessed by TCRdb, the reads give a single entry per CDR3 protein sequence, without DNA. TCRdb's processing, not the authors' own work, is the source of the V and J calls. The sample table on file contains some 190,000 distinct CDR3 sequences. The ten largest make up 7.5% to 9.5% of the sample.

From each donor, a 2.5 ml peripheral blood sample was collected into PAXgene tubes and kept at -80 degrees C. Without T cell sorting, total RNA was isolated from whole blood using the PAXgene blood miRNA kit on an automated QIAcube. Peripheral blood from monozygotic twin pairs who were concordant or discordant for inflammatory bowel disease underwent deep TCRalpha and TCRbeta repertoire profiling using unique molecular barcoding. For every twin pair, smoking habits were documented, and each individual was categorised as a current, former or never smoker. From a lookup of the germline V gene, CDR1 and CDR2 are SGHRS and YFSETQ. The CDR3 measures 15 amino acids from cysteine to phenylalanine. The protein alone is recorded here. In regard to this clonotype: Which antigen it targets is not known.

Overall results and qualifications from the work: Repertoire similarity did not differ between concordant and discordant twins, which could be due to limited statistical power. The analysis was unable to tell apart different T cell subtypes. The results gave no support for a single strong signal or clonotype linked to IBD. Background noise and inter-individual variability may have been introduced into the repertoires by the differing immunosuppressive treatments among patients. Compared with healthy twins, IBD patients had fewer clonotypes in common with other individuals, a difference most pronounced in patients showing signs of disease activity. TCRbeta repertoire diversity, by inverse Simpson index, was decreased in IBD patients compared with their healthy co-twins.

The clonotype comes from a human donor with ulcerative colitis or Crohn's disease, or a healthy co-twin of an affected twin (not recorded which). This chain joins TRBV5-1 to TRBJ2-2; TCRdb picks TRBD1, but there is no DNA to check that call. The material sequenced was blood. CDR3 reads: CASSLQTGETGELFF.